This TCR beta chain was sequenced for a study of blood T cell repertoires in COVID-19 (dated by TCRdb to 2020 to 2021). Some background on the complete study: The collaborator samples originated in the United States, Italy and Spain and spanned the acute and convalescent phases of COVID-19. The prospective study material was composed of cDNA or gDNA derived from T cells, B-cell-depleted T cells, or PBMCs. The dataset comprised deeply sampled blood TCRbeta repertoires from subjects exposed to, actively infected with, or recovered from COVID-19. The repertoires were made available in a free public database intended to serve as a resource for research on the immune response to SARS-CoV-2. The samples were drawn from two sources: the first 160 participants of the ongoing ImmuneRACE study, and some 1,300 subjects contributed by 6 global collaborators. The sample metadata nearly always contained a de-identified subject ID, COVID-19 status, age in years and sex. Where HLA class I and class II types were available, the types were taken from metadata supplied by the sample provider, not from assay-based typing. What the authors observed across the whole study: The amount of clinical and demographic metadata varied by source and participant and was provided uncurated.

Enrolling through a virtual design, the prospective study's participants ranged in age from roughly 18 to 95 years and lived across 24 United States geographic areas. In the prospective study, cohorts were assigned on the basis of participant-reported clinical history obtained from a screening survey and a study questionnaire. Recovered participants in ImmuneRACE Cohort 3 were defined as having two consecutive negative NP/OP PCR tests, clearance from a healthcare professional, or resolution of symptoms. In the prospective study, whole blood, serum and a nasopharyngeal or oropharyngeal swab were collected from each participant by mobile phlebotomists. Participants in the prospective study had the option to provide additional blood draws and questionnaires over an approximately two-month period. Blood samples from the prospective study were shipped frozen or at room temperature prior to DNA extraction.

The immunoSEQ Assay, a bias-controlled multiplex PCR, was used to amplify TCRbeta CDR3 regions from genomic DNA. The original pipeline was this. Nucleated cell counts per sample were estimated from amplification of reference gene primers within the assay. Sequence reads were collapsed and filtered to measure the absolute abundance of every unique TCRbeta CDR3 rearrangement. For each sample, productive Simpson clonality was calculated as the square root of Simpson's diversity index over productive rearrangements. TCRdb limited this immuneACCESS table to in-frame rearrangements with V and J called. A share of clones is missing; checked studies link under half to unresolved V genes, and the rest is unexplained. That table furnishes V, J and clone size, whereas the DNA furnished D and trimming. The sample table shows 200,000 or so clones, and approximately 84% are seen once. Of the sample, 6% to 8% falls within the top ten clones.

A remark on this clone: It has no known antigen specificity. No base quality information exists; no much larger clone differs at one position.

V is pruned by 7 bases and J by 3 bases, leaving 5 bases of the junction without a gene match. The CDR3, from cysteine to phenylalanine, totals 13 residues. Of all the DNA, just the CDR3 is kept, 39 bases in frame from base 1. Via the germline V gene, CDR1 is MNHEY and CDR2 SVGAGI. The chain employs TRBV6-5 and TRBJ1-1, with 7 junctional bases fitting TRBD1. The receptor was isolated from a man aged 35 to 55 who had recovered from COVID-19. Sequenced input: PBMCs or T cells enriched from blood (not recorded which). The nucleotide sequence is TGTGCCAGCACCCTGACAGGGTACACTGAAGCTTTCTTT. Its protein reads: CASTLTGYTEAFF.